This is a list of T cell receptor beta chains from one sample in a study of T-cell memory formation after mild COVID-19. One entry per CDR3 protein results from TCRdb running MiXCR on the 5' RACE reads. The table lists fewer than 550,000 distinct CDR3 sequences, over 15% of them singletons, with around 8% in the top ten. The source material was PBMCs or a T cell subset sorted from them (not recorded which). These TCRs come from an adult woman who had mild COVID-19 (a few samples of this study predate the infection). Cell type and time point are not known. The CDR3 runs from the conserved cysteine through the conserved F or W. Fields, in order: V gene, clone size, J gene, D gene, CDR3 DNA, CDR3 protein. The D gene is left open where the match is weak. Clone size is given for some rows only: seen once, a few or many times, or a class if the clone is expanded.

V gene: TRBV13; clone size: few; J gene: TRBJ1-5; D gene: NA; CDR3 DNA: TGTGCCAGCAGCTTACGAGGGGACGTCTCCAATCAGCCCCAGCATTTT; CDR3 protein: CASSLRGDVSNQPQHF
V gene: TRBV25-1; clone size: few; J gene: TRBJ2-3; D gene: TRBD2; CDR3 DNA: TGTGCCAGCAGTGAATCTCGACTAGCGGGAGGGTACACAGATACGCAGTATTTT; CDR3 protein: CASSESRLAGGYTDTQYF
V gene: TRBV5-6; clone size: few; J gene: TRBJ2-3; D gene: NA; CDR3 DNA: TGTGCCAGCAGCACTGTGGATACGCAGTATTTT; CDR3 protein: CASSTVDTQYF
V gene: TRBV7-2; clone size: few; J gene: TRBJ2-1; D gene: TRBD2; CDR3 DNA: TGTGCCAGCAGCTTTTTCGCGGGAGGGCTGGGTGAGCAGTTCTTC; CDR3 protein: CASSFFAGGLGEQFF
V gene: TRBV19; clone size: NA; J gene: TRBJ1-1; D gene: TRBD1; CDR3 DNA: TGTGCCAGTAGTTTTAGGGACAGCGCTACCACTGAAGCTTTCTTT; CDR3 protein: CASSFRDSATTEAFF
V gene: TRBV5-5; clone size: few; J gene: TRBJ2-5; D gene: NA; CDR3 DNA: TGTGCCAGCAGCTTGGGACCCTTCCTTGAGACCCAGTACTTC; CDR3 protein: CASSLGPFLETQYF
V gene: TRBV6-5; clone size: few; J gene: TRBJ2-1; D gene: TRBD2; CDR3 DNA: TGTGCCAGCAGTTATAGCGGGCACTACAATGAGCAGTTCTTC; CDR3 protein: CASSYSGHYNEQFF
V gene: TRBV7-9; clone size: many; J gene: TRBJ2-1; D gene: TRBD2; CDR3 DNA: TGTGCCAGCAGCTTAGGCGGGAGGGCCTACAATGAGCAGTTCTTC; CDR3 protein: CASSLGGRAYNEQFF
V gene: TRBV12-3/TRBV12-4; clone size: NA; J gene: TRBJ2-1; D gene: NA; CDR3 DNA: TGTGCCAGCACCCTCGGGACTCCTAAATTCAATGAGCAGTTCTTC; CDR3 protein: CASTLGTPKFNEQFF
V gene: TRBV4-2; clone size: NA; J gene: TRBJ1-1; D gene: NA; CDR3 DNA: TGTGCCAGCAGCCAAGATCGGGCAGCCCAATTGAACACTGAAGCTTTCTTT; CDR3 protein: CASSQDRAAQLNTEAFF
V gene: TRBV27; clone size: NA; J gene: TRBJ2-5; D gene: NA; CDR3 DNA: TGTGCCAGCACTCGGGGGGAGACCCAGTACTTC; CDR3 protein: CASTRGETQYF
V gene: TRBV3-1; clone size: NA; J gene: TRBJ2-7; D gene: TRBD2; CDR3 DNA: TGTGCCAGCAGCCAAGGACTAGCGGGTAAGCAGTACTTC; CDR3 protein: CASSQGLAGKQYF
V gene: TRBV2; clone size: NA; J gene: TRBJ1-2; D gene: TRBD1; CDR3 DNA: TGTGCCAGGAGTTCAGACAGGGGGCAGTTTGGCTACACCTTC; CDR3 protein: CARSSDRGQFGYTF
V gene: TRBV20-1; clone size: NA; J gene: TRBJ1-1; D gene: NA; CDR3 DNA: TGCAGTGCTAGAGACATGTACAGGGAGGTGGGGACTGAAGCTTTCTTT; CDR3 protein: CSARDMYREVGTEAFF
V gene: TRBV7-9; clone size: few; J gene: TRBJ2-2; D gene: NA; CDR3 DNA: TGTGCCAGCAGTCCTACGGGGCAAATTTACACCGGGGAGCTGTTTTTT; CDR3 protein: CASSPTGQIYTGELFF
V gene: TRBV7-3; clone size: once; J gene: TRBJ2-1; D gene: TRBD2; CDR3 DNA: TGTGCCAGCAGCCCCCGGACTAGCGGTCATGGAAATGAGCAGTTCTTC; CDR3 protein: CASSPRTSGHGNEQFF
V gene: TRBV27; clone size: NA; J gene: TRBJ2-5; D gene: NA; CDR3 DNA: TGTGCCAGCAGTTTAGAGCGCGGGCGCAGGGAGACCCAGTACTTC; CDR3 protein: CASSLERGRRETQYF
V gene: TRBV12-3/TRBV12-4; clone size: NA; J gene: TRBJ1-5; D gene: TRBD1; CDR3 DNA: TGTGCCAGCGGCCTGGGACAGTACAATCAGCCCCAGCATTTT; CDR3 protein: CASGLGQYNQPQHF
V gene: TRBV5-1; clone size: NA; J gene: TRBJ2-1; D gene: NA; CDR3 DNA: TGCGCCAGCAGCTTGGACGGTGGGACTTACAATGAGCAGTTCTTC; CDR3 protein: CASSLDGGTYNEQFF
V gene: TRBV6-1; clone size: NA; J gene: TRBJ1-3; D gene: NA; CDR3 DNA: TGTGCCAGCACGAGGACCTCTGGAAACACCATATATTTT; CDR3 protein: CASTRTSGNTIYF
V gene: TRBV12-3/TRBV12-4; clone size: NA; J gene: TRBJ2-1; D gene: TRBD2; CDR3 DNA: TGTGCCAGCAGTTTTTCTAGCGGGAGAAGCAATGAGCAGTTCTTC; CDR3 protein: CASSFSSGRSNEQFF
V gene: TRBV6-2/TRBV6-3; clone size: few; J gene: TRBJ1-5; D gene: NA; CDR3 DNA: TGTGCCAGCAGTTACTCTACAGGGTCCGGCAATCAGCCCCAGCATTTT; CDR3 protein: CASSYSTGSGNQPQHF
V gene: TRBV5-1; clone size: NA; J gene: TRBJ1-6; D gene: NA; CDR3 DNA: TGCGCCAGCAGCTTGGCCACCCCAAATTCACCCCTCCACTTT; CDR3 protein: CASSLATPNSPLHF
V gene: TRBV6-2/TRBV6-3; clone size: NA; J gene: TRBJ1-1; D gene: TRBD1; CDR3 DNA: TGTGCCAGCAGCCCGGGACAGCGAAGCTTCAAAGCTTTCTTT; CDR3 protein: CASSPGQRSFKAFF
V gene: TRBV10-3; clone size: NA; J gene: TRBJ2-7; D gene: TRBD1; CDR3 DNA: TGTGCCACCATATTGACAGGGGGGTCCTACGAGCAGTACTTC; CDR3 protein: CATILTGGSYEQYF
V gene: TRBV9; clone size: few; J gene: TRBJ1-3; D gene: NA; CDR3 DNA: TGTGCCAGCAGCCCCAGGGAGAGGGTAGGAGGAAACACCATATATTTT; CDR3 protein: CASSPRERVGGNTIYF
V gene: TRBV3-1; clone size: NA; J gene: TRBJ1-5; D gene: TRBD1; CDR3 DNA: TGTGCCAGCAGCGATGGGACAGGCCGGAGTCCCCAGCATTTT; CDR3 protein: CASSDGTGRSPQHF
V gene: TRBV21-1; clone size: few; J gene: TRBJ2-3; D gene: NA; CDR3 DNA: TGTGCCAGCAGGACGAGGGTGATCAGCACAGATACGCAGTATTTT; CDR3 protein: CASRTRVISTDTQYF